The source of this T cell receptor (beta chain) is a study of T-cell memory formation after mild COVID-19. Study information: Clusters of TCRs were largely donor specific. Broader study findings: Cross-reactive memory apparently joined, as some responding clones appeared in pre-infection memory. Day 15 to 85 contractors were CD4/CD8 balanced; later expanders leaned CD4+.

Using constant-segment primers, 5'RACE produced TCR alpha and TCR beta cDNA libraries carrying sample barcodes and UMIs. TCRdb used MiXCR to reprocess the 5' RACE reads, holding one entry per CDR3 protein. The sample has about 360,000 distinct CDR3 sequences, approximately 15% seen once. Germline-derived CDR1 and CDR2 are MNHEY and SVGAGI. V was shortened by 6 bases and J by 6 bases, with 22 bases between the two germline ends. The CDR3 covers 16 residues. This clonotype was detected only a few times. What it recognizes is unknown. Sequencing was performed on PBMCs or a T cell subset sorted from them (not recorded which). The chain joins TRBV6-5 to TRBJ2-3, with no clear D. This receptor was identified in a man aged 18 to 29 who had mild COVID-19 (a few samples of this study predate the infection). Cell type and time point are not known. The chain's CDR3 is CASSPEVASESDTQYF. CDR3 bases: TGTGCCAGCAGCCCCGAGGTCGCATCCGAGTCGGATACGCAGTATTTT.